This T cell receptor beta chain originates from a study of blood T cell repertoires in COVID-19. Overall study: From T cells, B-cell-depleted T cells, or PBMCs came the material, which was cDNA or gDNA.

Trimming cost V 2 bases and J 6 bases, with 7 bases left between them. This CDR3 comprises 13 residues. Germline V lookup: CDR1 MNHEY, CDR2 SMNVEV (reference sequence). The authors' processing: Researchers report that nucleated cell counts were estimated from reference gene primer amplification. This table comes from immunoSEQ multiplex PCR, and its TCRdb copy is limited to in-frame clones, with some not included. D and trimming come from the DNA, and the V and J calls and clone size come from that table. The repertoire consists of around 300,000 clones, with roughly 87% occurring once and the leading ten covering around 2.1%.

Sequences were obtained from peripheral blood. The TCR comes from a man aged 18 to 29 with active or convalescent COVID-19. The genes are TRBV27 and TRBJ2-2; D remains unclear. The CDR3 reads CASSLLGAGELFF. CDR3 nucleotide sequence: TGTGCCAGCAGTTTACTAGGAGCCGGGGAGCTGTTTTTT.